This record covers a single T cell receptor beta chain. No antigen is known for it. Regarding treatment: roughly ten-day PBMC culture with coronavirus spike peptide pools or control peptides (ViraFEST assay). Per-well cultures of 2 million or so PBMCs received 8 to 10 IU/ml IL-2 and about 10 ug/ml peptide pools. The sample belongs to a study of vaccination and CD4 T cells after COVID-19. About the study: Recovered patients in the cohort numbered six men and four women, two of them Hispanic.

V lost 6 bases and J lost 0; bases outside the gene matches: 3. This CDR3 region has 14 residues. An Oncomine TCR Beta short-read assay was used to sequence the DNA from cultured CD4+ T cells. TCRdb called the PCR reads again in MiXCR, with one record for every CDR3 protein. The sample holds about 18,000 distinct CDR3 sequences, about 50% seen once. The chain recombines TRBV12-3 or TRBV12-4 with TRBJ2-3, with 7 positions matching TRBD1. This clonotype was sampled from a human donor who had recovered from COVID-19. Specimen: CD4+ T cells from blood, cultured in vitro. The CDR3 protein is CASRATGSTDTQYF. The CDR3 DNA sequence: TGTGCCAGCAGGGCGACAGGGAGCACAGATACGCAGTATTTT.